Given below is one T cell receptor beta chain in context. Its specificity is unknown. Version v3.0 of the immunoSEQ assay was performed at survey level. Profiling relied on immunoSEQ multiplex PCR, and the TCRdb table lists in-frame clones only, not all of them. Here the sample spans 20,000 to 30,000 clones, 85% being singletons. The data were taken from a study of long-term antiretroviral therapy in people with HIV. Regarding the study as a whole: Blood specimens, gathered between about 2004 and 2018, were possibly obtained under older ART regimens. ART adherence, viral resistance and therapy changes went undocumented.

The sample here was unsorted PBMCs, taken 2.3 years after starting antiretroviral therapy. The sequence was obtained from a man in his forties with HIV.

The chain's CDR3 is CASSNFRDPYYEQYF. The CDR3, as DNA: TGCGCCAGCAGCAATTTCCGGGACCCTTACTACGAGCAGTACTTC. The chain is built from TRBV5-1 and TRBJ2-7; D possibly uses TRBD1 or TRBD2 (5 bases each). There are 15 residues in the CDR3. V was clipped by 4 bases and J by 3 bases, with 17 bases between them. From germline, CDR1 is SGHRS and CDR2 YFSETQ. Full variable domain (remainder filled in from reference TRBV5-1 and TRBJ2-7): KAGVTQTPRYLIKTRGQQVTLSCSPISGHRSVSWYQQTPGQGLQFLFEYFSETQRNKGNFPGRFSGRQFSNSRSEMNVSTLELGDSALYLCASSNFRDPYYEQYFGPGTRLTVT.